The 16 T cell receptor beta chains listed next were all sequenced from one sample in a study of T cell changes during pregnancy in multiple sclerosis. The data were produced by immunoSEQ multiplex PCR, yet TCRdb's version contains in-frame clones alone and is incomplete. The sample lists some 110,000 clones, roughly nine tenths seen once, with roughly 1.6% in the top ten. Sequencing used peripheral blood, obtained before pregnancy. The receptors originated from a female donor with multiple sclerosis, enrolled in a pregnancy study.

The rearrangement links TRBV7-2 to TRBJ2-3; 7 bases align to TRBD2. The CDR3 contains 16 residues. V lost 5 bases to trimming and J lost 1 base; unmatched junction nucleotides: 9. CDR1 and CDR2 from the germline V gene are SGHTA and FQGNSA. Here the CDR3 reads CASSPPWGGGTDTQYF. CDR3 sequence (DNA): TGTGCCAGCAGCCCACCTTGGGGGGGAGGCACAGATACGCAGTATTTT.

This chain uses TRBV2 with TRBJ1-2; D is uncertain. CDR1 is SNHLY, CDR2 FYNNEI, per germline. CDR3 size: 13 residues. The ends were cut back, 7 bases at V and 0 bases at J, with 9 bases in the middle. As DNA, the CDR3 is TGTGCCAGCAACGGGAACACTAACTATGGCTACACCTTC. As protein: CASNGNTNYGYTF.

In this sample, this clone turned up a few times. The genes are TRBV4-1 and TRBJ2-2; 9 positions match TRBD2. The CDR3 sequence is 16 residues long. Germline CDR1 is MGHRA and CDR2 is YSYEKL. J was trimmed by 4 bases and V by 1 base; bases with no gene match: 4. The CDR3: CASSQVAGVATGELFF. The CDR3 nucleotides are TGCGCCAGCAGCCAAGTAGCGGGGGTTGCCACCGGGGAGCTGTTTTTT.

The chain combines TRBV28 with TRBJ1-1, with D unclear. Trimming cost V 8 bases and J 8 bases, with 9 bases left between them. CDR3 length equals 10 residues. The germline V gene encodes CDR1 MDHEN and CDR2 SYDVKM. The CDR3 sequence: CASDPREAFF. DNA of the CDR3: TGTGCCAGCGACCCTAGGGAAGCTTTCTTT. Complete variable domain (other parts from reference TRBV28 and TRBJ1-1): DVKVTQSSRYLVKRTGEKVFLECVQDMDHENMFWYRQDPGLGLRLIYFSYDVKMKEKGDIPEGYSVSREKKERFSLILESASTNQTSMYLCASDPREAFFGQGTRLTVV.

The V gene is TRBV5-4, the J gene TRBJ1-2; the match to TRBD1 covers 9 bases. V was clipped by 7 bases and J by 8 bases; unmatched bases: 6. Germline CDR1 SGHNT, CDR2 YYREEE (reference sequence). The CDR3 is 12 residues long. The CDR3 reads CASGTGGKGYTF. The CDR3 bases are TGTGCCAGCGGAACAGGGGGCAAAGGCTACACCTTC.

The chain has TRBV7-9 and TRBJ2-7, with 9 bases lining up with TRBD1. V gave up 1 base and J gave up 5 bases; unmatched junction bases: 9. Germline V gives CDR1 SEHNR, CDR2 FQNEAQ (reference sequence). The CDR3 consists of 16 residues. The CDR3 sequence: CASSLGDRGKYHEQYF. The CDR3 region has the DNA TGTGCCAGCAGCTTAGGAGACAGGGGGAAATACCACGAGCAGTACTTC.

This chain joins TRBV7-9 and TRBJ2-2, with D maybe TRBD2 (6 bases). Trimming took 4 bases from V and 6 from J, leaving 21 bases between them. Germline V gene sequence: CDR1 SEHNR, CDR2 FQNEAQ (reference sequence). This CDR3 has 17 residues. CDR3 amino acids: CASSSSGTPKGAGELFF. The CDR3 bases are TGTGCCAGCAGCTCCTCCGGGACTCCTAAAGGTGCCGGGGAGCTGTTTTTT.

The chain uses TRBV7-2 and TRBJ2-3; TRBD2 might be the D (7 bases). V was cut by 1 base and J by 1 base, with 12 bases left in between. CDR1 and CDR2 (germline): SGHTA, FQGNSA. This CDR3 spans 16 amino acids. CDR3 loop: CASSLGGGGRTDTQYF. The CDR3 bases are TGTGCCAGCAGCTTAGGGGGCGGGGGCCGCACAGATACGCAGTATTTT.

The CDR3 reads CASSSRIGLAGGTLAKNIQYF. The CDR3 DNA reads as TGTGCCAGCAGCTCTCGGATCGGACTAGCGGGGGGGACTCTAGCCAAAAACATTCAGTACTTC. The V gene is TRBV21-1, the J gene TRBJ2-4; TRBD2 is the table's D call and was not checked against the DNA. TRBV21-1 is labeled a pseudogene. There are 21 residues in the CDR3.

This clone has just a few counts. J is TRBJ1-2 and V is TRBV2; D is unclear. Germline CDR1 SNHLY, CDR2 FYNNEI. CDR3 length equals 12 residues. Trimming pared 1 base from V and 9 bases from J, leaving 9 bases between. CDR3: CASSEGGGSYTF. CDR3 DNA sequence: TGTGCCAGCAGTGAAGGGGGAGGCAGCTACACCTTC.

The chain couples TRBV7-9 to TRBJ2-7; 8 bases fit TRBD1. The CDR3 loop spans 16 amino acids. Trimming at V came to 6 bases and at J to 0 bases, leaving 10 bases not matched to a gene. Per germline, CDR1 SEHNR and CDR2 FQNEAQ (reference sequence). CDR3 sequence: CASRPLGTGYSYEQYF. The DNA for the CDR3 is TGTGCCAGCAGGCCATTAGGGACAGGATACTCCTACGAGCAGTACTTC.

The gene calls are TRBV5-6 and TRBJ1-1, with no clear D. Between the trimmed V and J ends, which lost 4 bases and 4 bases, there was a span of 11 bases. This CDR3 is 13 amino acids long. Germline CDR1 reads SGHDT; CDR2 reads YYEEEE. The CDR3 DNA reads as TGTGCCAGCAGCACGCTCGGGGTCACTGAAGCTTTCTTT. It yields the protein CASSTLGVTEAFF.

The chain uses TRBV19 and TRBJ1-1; D uncertain. Trimming took 3 bases from V and 1 from J, leaving 12 bases between them. Germline V CDR1 and CDR2: LNHDA, SQIVND (reference sequence). The CDR3 totals 15 residues. Here the CDR3 reads CASSIPGRRNTEAFF. The CDR3 coding sequence is TGTGCCAGTAGTATTCCAGGTCGGCGGAACACTGAAGCTTTCTTT.

This chain connects TRBV11-2 to TRBJ2-3, with D unresolved. Per the germline V gene, CDR1 is SGHAT and CDR2 is FQNNGV. CDR3 length: 15 amino acids. Trimming stripped 0 bases from V and 1 base from J, with 8 bases between. CDR3 in amino acids: CASSLDDWGTDTQYF. The CDR3 DNA reads TGTGCCAGCAGCTTAGATGACTGGGGCACAGATACGCAGTATTTT.

DNA for the CDR3: TGTGCCAGCAGCTCAACAGGGGGCTCAGAGACCCAGTACTTC. It specifies CASSSTGGSETQYF. The chain is built from TRBV5-4 and TRBJ2-5, with 9 nucleotides matching TRBD1. Germline loops: CDR1 SGHNT, CDR2 YYREEE (reference sequence). Unmatched junction bases numbered 4, after V lost 3 bases and J lost 4 bases. The length of the CDR3 is 14 residues.

CDR3: CAIRQGAYGYTF. The CDR3 DNA reads as TGTGCCATCAGGCAGGGGGCCTATGGCTACACCTTC. V usage is TRBV10-3 and J usage is TRBJ1-2, with 8 bases that match TRBD1. CDR1 ENHRY and CDR2 SYGVKD come from the germline V gene. The CDR3 is 12 residues long. With V trimmed by 6 bases and J by 4 bases, 1 base remained unmatched.